These 32 T cell receptor beta chains were sequenced from one sample in a study of blood T cells in healthy people across ages. The second PCR ran roughly 6 to 11 cycles with a sample-barcoded 5' primer and J-beta primers. TCRdb fed the 5' RACE reads into MiXCR, producing one record per CDR3 protein. The profile shows some 760,000 distinct CDR3 sequences, more than 20% of them singletons. The sample was also reused in another study, on T cells of mothers and their children.

The sequenced material came from blood. The receptors come from a boy aged 5-17 years in good health.

The chain employs TRBV28 and TRBJ2-2, with unresolved D. The V gene lost 6 bases and the J gene lost 0 bases, with 8 bases spanning the gap. The CDR3 has 14 residues. Germline assignment: CDR1 MDHEN and CDR2 SYDVKM. In nucleotides, the CDR3 is TGTGCCAGCAGGAGGCTTGCGAACACCGGGGAGCTGTTTTTT. Protein product: CASRRLANTGELFF.

This chain uses TRBV20-1 with TRBJ1-1; 7 bases agree with TRBD1. The V and J ends lost 0 bases and 0 bases, in that order; junction bases with no gene match: 4. The CDR3 runs 15 residues. Germline lookup yields CDR1 DFQATT and CDR2 SNEGSKA (reference sequence). The CDR3 sequence is CSARDATGVNTEAFF. The CDR3 bases are TGCAGTGCTAGAGACGCAACAGGGGTGAACACTGAAGCTTTCTTT.

This chain uses TRBV12-3 or TRBV12-4 with TRBJ2-5, with D uncertain. The end of the DNA fits TRBJ2-7 better, so the J call may be wrong. This CDR3 has 15 residues. The CDR3 coding sequence is TGTGCCAGCTCCATTTTTCCAGGATACTCCTACGAGCAGTACTTC. Its protein product is CASSIFPGYSYEQYF.

J is TRBJ2-7 and V is TRBV20-1; no clear D. The V end lost 1 base, the J end lost 0 bases, and 10 bases lay between the germline ends. CDR3 size: 14 residues. Germline V CDR1 and CDR2: DFQATT, SNEGSKA (reference sequence). CDR3 coding DNA: TGCAGTGCTAGAGGCCGGTGGGGCTCCTACGAGCAGTACTTC. Translation: CSARGRWGSYEQYF.

This chain joins TRBV12-3 or TRBV12-4 and TRBJ2-4; D gene ambiguous. With 6 bases removed from V and 10 bases from J, the gap between germline ends came to 13 bases. The CDR3 length is 12 residues. In DNA form, the CDR3 reads TGTGCCAGCAGCACAACCCTCGGAATTCAGTACTTC. It translates to CASSTTLGIQYF.

This clonotype was seen only a few times. The chain carries TRBV5-1 and TRBJ1-2; no definite D call. Germline V gene sequence: CDR1 SGHRS, CDR2 YFSETQ. The CDR3 has 13 residues. V shed 1 base and J shed 7 bases, with 11 bases lying between them. This CDR3 is CASSLYAYAGYTF. The CDR3 DNA sequence: TGCGCCAGCAGCTTGTACGCCTATGCTGGCTACACCTTC.

Only a few counts were recorded for this clonotype. The V and J genes are TRBV6-1 and TRBJ2-1; D not certain. This CDR3 contains 15 residues. CDR1 and CDR2 from the germline V gene are MNHNS and SASEGT. V lost 2 bases and J 5 bases, leaving 13 bases between the germline ends. CDR3 loop: CASSEMGKVDNEQFF. The CDR3 nucleotides are TGTGCCAGCAGTGAAATGGGAAAGGTCGACAATGAGCAGTTCTTC.

On this clonotype itself: A junction boundary mismatches the germline segment, possibly from a read error. The chain links TRBV11-2 to TRBJ2-5; 8 positions match TRBD1. CDR1 and CDR2 from the germline V gene are SGHAT and FQNNGV. The CDR3 loop spans 17 amino acids. CDR3 loop: CANSSGGRVPLQETQYF. CDR3 DNA sequence: TGTGCCAACAGCTCAGGGGGCAGGGTCCCGCTGCAAGAGACCCAGTACTTC.

This sequence joins TRBV27 and TRBJ2-1; 10 nucleotides align to TRBD2. The CDR3 has 15 amino acids. V lost 3 bases, J lost 9 bases, and 8 bases stayed unmatched. Germline loops: CDR1 MNHEY, CDR2 SMNVEV (reference sequence). CDR3 loop: CASSFGLAGVGEQFF. DNA of the CDR3: TGTGCCAGCAGTTTCGGCCTAGCGGGAGTGGGTGAGCAGTTCTTC.

The chain combines TRBV12-3 or TRBV12-4 with TRBJ2-5; D may be TRBD1 or TRBD2 (5 bases each). The closer fit of TRBJ2-7 to the DNA end suggests the J call may be wrong. This CDR3 is built from 15 residues. As DNA, the CDR3 is TGTGCCAGCAGTTCCCTTAACTCTGGGGGCTACGAGCAGTACTTC. Translated: CASSSLNSGGYEQYF.

This clonotype was detected a few times. The chain joins TRBV6-1 to TRBJ2-1; 11 nucleotides match TRBD2. In germline, CDR1 is MNHNS, CDR2 SASEGT. CDR3 size: 19 residues. J was trimmed by 2 bases and V by 2 bases; bases with no gene match: 11. The chain's CDR3 is CASSERVGSGRGAYNEQFF. CDR3 DNA: TGTGCCAGCAGTGAACGAGTGGGTAGCGGGAGGGGGGCCTACAATGAGCAGTTCTTC.

The chain employs TRBV3-1 and TRBJ2-7; D remains unclear. This CDR3 comprises 12 residues. Deletions cut 0 bases from V and 4 bases from J, with 4 bases between. CDR1 LGHDT and CDR2 YNNKEL come from the germline V gene (reference sequence). The CDR3 sequence is CASSQEVYEQYF. In DNA, the CDR3 is TGTGCCAGCAGCCAAGAAGTGTACGAGCAGTACTTC.

There are a few counts of this clonotype. The chain carries TRBV10-3 and TRBJ2-4; D possibly uses TRBD1 or TRBD2 (6 bases each). Germline V lookup: CDR1 ENHRY, CDR2 SYGVKD. The CDR3 extends over 14 amino acids. With 6 bases removed from V and 9 bases from J, the gap between germline ends came to 18 bases. CDR3 nucleotides: TGTGCCATCAGCGGAGGGGGACCCGCTAGCATTCAGTACTTC. This gives the protein CAISGGGPASIQYF.

The sample holds a few counts of this clonotype. V gene TRBV29-1 combines with J gene TRBJ2-1; the D gene is possibly TRBD2 (5 bases). Germline lookup yields CDR1 SQVTM and CDR2 ANQGSEA. V shed 2 bases and J shed 2 bases, with 10 bases lying between them. The CDR3 is 14 residues long. This chain's CDR3 is CSVEHGNTYNEQFF. CDR3 DNA: TGCAGCGTTGAACACGGGAACACCTACAATGAGCAGTTCTTC.

This clonotype was counted between two and nine times. The chain links TRBV11-3 to TRBJ2-6; 9 nucleotides agree with TRBD2. This CDR3 is built from 20 residues. Losses at the gene ends were 0 bases for V and 0 bases for J; bases not matched to a gene: 9. Germline V gene sequence: CDR1 SGHNT, CDR2 YENEEA. The CDR3 DNA reads TGTGCCAGCAGCTTAGATCCTAGCGGGGCCTTTTACTCTGGGGCCAACGTCCTGACTTTC. Its translation: CASSLDPSGAFYSGANVLTF.

This chain connects TRBV20-1 to TRBJ2-5; D is unresolved. The CDR3 runs to 12 residues. The germline V gene has CDR1 DFQATT and CDR2 SNEGSKA (reference sequence). Trimming removed 2 bases from V and 3 bases from J, with 7 bases in between. CDR3 in DNA: TGCAGTGCTAGAAATGGAAAAGAGACCCAGTACTTC. Translating it yields CSARNGKETQYF.

This chain connects TRBV20-1 to TRBJ2-1; 12 positions agree with TRBD2. V shed 6 bases, J shed 3 bases, and the junction held 6 bases outside the gene matches. Germline V gene sequence: CDR1 DFQATT, CDR2 SNEGSKA (reference sequence). The CDR3 is made up of 15 amino acids. CDR3 bases: TGCAGTGCGTTACTAGCGGGGGGCATCTACAATGAGCAGTTCTTC. Amino acids: CSALLAGGIYNEQFF.

The CDR3 loop is CASSLEGPDRGDEQYF. Here the CDR3 DNA reads TGTGCCAGCAGCTTAGAAGGTCCCGACAGGGGGGACGAGCAGTACTTC. This rearrangement joins TRBV7-9 to TRBJ2-7; 9 nucleotides match TRBD1. With 1 base clipped from V and 5 bases from J, the junction kept 9 bases outside the gene matches. This CDR3 is built from 16 residues. The germline gives CDR1 SEHNR, CDR2 FQNEAQ (reference sequence).

This chain joins TRBV20-1 and TRBJ1-2; TRBD1 agrees at 8 bases. Trimming took 0 bases from V and 2 from J; bases not matched to a gene: 5. Germline V lookup: CDR1 DFQATT, CDR2 SNEGSKA (reference sequence). The CDR3 has 15 amino acids. The CDR3 reads CSARERGQANYGYTF. CDR3 nucleotides: TGCAGTGCTAGAGAGCGGGGACAGGCAAACTATGGCTACACCTTC.

The V and J genes are TRBV12-3 or TRBV12-4 and TRBJ2-7; 12 nucleotides align to TRBD2. The trim removed 6 bases at V and 6 bases at J, leaving 12 bases unmatched. The CDR3 is 16 amino acids. In nucleotides, the CDR3 is TGTGCCAGCAGATCTCTAGCGGGAGGGCCTTTTTCCGAGCAGTACTTC. It codes for CASRSLAGGPFSEQYF.

This clonotype was counted only a few times. This chain links TRBV10-3 with TRBJ2-2; 9 bases match TRBD1. The trim removed 4 bases at V and 3 bases at J, leaving 6 bases unmatched. CDR1 and CDR2 (germline): ENHRY, SYGVKD. This CDR3 is 16 amino acids long. The CDR3 sequence is CAISARDREDTGELFF. The DNA for the CDR3 is TGTGCCATCAGTGCCCGGGACAGGGAGGACACCGGGGAGCTGTTTTTT.

V and J are TRBV7-9 and TRBJ1-4; D unresolved. This CDR3 has 12 residues. Trimming cost V 5 bases and J 11 bases, with 12 bases left between them. The germline V gene encodes CDR1 SEHNR and CDR2 FQNEAQ (reference sequence). This CDR3 reads CASSPERGKLFF. In nucleotides, the CDR3 is TGTGCCAGCAGCCCGGAACGTGGGAAACTGTTTTTT.

The J gene is TRBJ1-5, the V gene TRBV7-2; D possibly corresponds to TRBD1 (5 bases). This CDR3 is built from 16 residues. Germline V gene data show CDR1 as SGHTA and CDR2 as FQGNSA. Trimming took off 5 bases at V and 5 bases at J, with 19 bases between the two ends. CDR3 sequence reads: CASSLNGLGVDQPQHF. The CDR3 DNA follows: TGTGCCAGCAGCCTAAATGGGTTAGGGGTGGATCAGCCCCAGCATTTT.

This chain connects TRBV7-2 to TRBJ2-7, with D perhaps TRBD1 (6 bases). The CDR3 has 14 residues. Trimming pared 5 bases from V and 2 bases from J, leaving 13 bases between. Germline-derived CDR1 and CDR2 are SGHTA and FQGNSA. The CDR3 region is CASSPGQRPYEQYF. The CDR3 DNA reads as TGTGCCAGCAGCCCAGGACAGCGCCCCTACGAGCAGTACTTC.

This clonotype was counted a few times. This rearrangement joins TRBV7-2 to TRBJ2-1; D tentatively fits TRBD1 or TRBD2 (5 bases each). This CDR3 is 14 amino acids long. The germline V gene has CDR1 SGHTA and CDR2 FQGNSA. With 5 bases removed from V and 9 bases from J, the gap between germline ends came to 17 bases. CDR3 DNA sequence: TGTGCCAGCAGCCCGTCCAGTAGTGGGGGTGAGCAGTTCTTC. Translated, it gives CASSPSSSGGEQFF.

This clonotype was counted a few times. This chain links TRBV3-1 with TRBJ2-6; D may be TRBD1 (5 bases). CDR3 length: 16 residues. Trimming removed 1 base at V and 2 bases at J, with 9 bases between. Germline-derived CDR1 and CDR2 are LGHDT and YNNKEL (reference sequence). DNA of the CDR3: TGTGCCAGCAGCCAAGTTGGCAGGGCTGGGGCCAACGTCCTGACTTTC. Translated: CASSQVGRAGANVLTF.

This chain connects TRBV7-2 to TRBJ2-3, with D unclear. CDR1 and CDR2 (germline): SGHTA, FQGNSA. The CDR3 runs to 13 residues. Trimming shortened V by 1 base and J by 10 bases, and 12 bases separated the two germline ends. The CDR3 DNA reads TGTGCCAGCAGCTTAGGGTCGGGCTTGGCGCAGTATTTT. Translating it yields CASSLGSGLAQYF.

CDR3 sequence reads: CASSRGEYRQNIQYF. CDR3 bases: TGTGCCAGCAGCCGAGGGGAGTATCGGCAGAACATTCAGTACTTC. The rearrangement joins TRBV7-9 to TRBJ2-4; the D gene could be TRBD1 or TRBD2 (5 bases each). V lost 5 bases, J lost 7 bases, and 18 bases lay in between. The CDR3 loop spans 15 amino acids. The V gene's germline CDR1 is SEHNR and CDR2 FQNEAQ (reference sequence).

The rearrangement uses TRBV6-2 or TRBV6-3 and TRBJ2-4; the D is unclear. Trimming stripped 5 bases from V and 8 bases from J, with 13 bases between. This CDR3 comprises 13 residues. Germline V gene data show CDR1 as MNHEY and CDR2 as SVGEGT. This chain's CDR3 is CASSLSWVDIQYF. In DNA, the CDR3 is TGTGCCAGCAGTCTGAGCTGGGTGGACATTCAGTACTTC.

This clonotype was observed a handful of times. This chain joins TRBV2 and TRBJ2-5; D may be TRBD1 (5 bases). The assigned J gene may be wrong: the sequence end matches TRBJ2-1 better. Germline V lookup: CDR1 SNHLY, CDR2 FYNNEI. This CDR3 has 15 amino acids. CDR3 sequence (DNA): TGTGCCAGCAGTGAAATACAGGACGGAGACAATGAGCAGTTCTTC. This gives the protein CASSEIQDGDNEQFF.

This CDR3 reads CASTREGYQETQYF. The DNA for the CDR3 is TGCGCCAGCACCAGAGAGGGGTACCAAGAGACCCAGTACTTC. This rearrangement joins TRBV5-1 to TRBJ2-5; D tentatively fits TRBD1 or TRBD2 (5 bases each). This CDR3 is 14 amino acids long. V shed 6 bases and J shed 0 bases, with 12 bases lying between them. Germline V gene data show CDR1 as SGHRS and CDR2 as YFSETQ.

Only a few counts were recorded for this clonotype. The chain combines TRBV7-8 with TRBJ2-1, with 9 bases lining up with TRBD2. Germline V gene lookup returns CDR1 SGHVS and CDR2 FQNEAQ. The ends lost 5 bases at V and 3 bases at J; junction bases unmatched: 5. The CDR3 has 15 residues. The CDR3 nucleotides are TGTGCCAGCAGCAGAATAGCGGGGGTCTACAATGAGCAGTTCTTC. Translation gives CASSRIAGVYNEQFF.